This is a list of T cell receptor beta chains from one sample in a study of blood T cell repertoires in COVID-19. Produced via immunoSEQ multiplex PCR; TCRdb's table is partial and in-frame only. The profile shows a few hundred thousand clones, 87% of them singletons. The sequencing sample was made of peripheral blood. These receptors originate from a man aged 18 to 29 with active or convalescent COVID-19. The CDR3 runs from the conserved cysteine through the conserved F or W. A D gene is named only where the DNA matches it firmly. Size is stated for part of the rows, as once, few or many counts, or as a class when the clone is expanded.

clone_size	v_call	d_call	j_call	cdr3_nt	cdr3_aa
NA	TRBV11-2	NA	TRBJ2-1	TGTGCCAGCAGCAAAGGCAGCGGGCTAACCTACAATGAGCAGTTCTTC	CASSKGSGLTYNEQFF
NA	TRBV5-8	NA	TRBJ1-5	TGTGCCAGCAGCAAGTTCGGAGGGGGGGATTACAGCAATCAGCCCCAGCATTTT	CASSKFGGGDYSNQPQHF
NA	TRBV19	TRBD2	TRBJ2-1	TGTGCCAGTAGTCGGACTAGCGGGAACCCCTACAATGAGCAGTTCTTC	CASSRTSGNPYNEQFF
NA	TRBV10-1	TRBD1	TRBJ2-3	TGCGCCAGCAGTGAAGACAGGGGTAACACAGATACGCAGTATTTT	CASSEDRGNTDTQYF
NA	TRBV19	NA	TRBJ2-1	TGTGCCAGTAGTATGAATACTTACTCCTACAATGAGCAGTTCTTC	CASSMNTYSYNEQFF
NA	TRBV21-1	NA	TRBJ1-2	TGTGCCAGCAGCATTGAGAGGAACGGCTACACCTTC	CASSIERNGYTF
NA	TRBV5-5	TRBD2	TRBJ2-3	TGTGCCAGCAGCACTAGTAGCGGGGCGTTTTTGCAGCAGTATTTT	CASSTSSGAFLQQYF
NA	TRBV3-1/TRBV3-2	NA	TRBJ2-6	TGTGCCAGCAGCCCCAACTCTGGGGCCAACGTCCTGACTTTC	CASSPNSGANVLTF
NA	TRBV28	NA	TRBJ2-5	TGTGCCAGCAGTTTAAGACAAGTAGAGACCCAGTACTTC	CASSLRQVETQYF
once	TRBV7-8	TRBD1	TRBJ2-7	TGTGCCAGCAGCTCAAACAGGGGGCGCGAGTACGAGCAGTACTTC	CASSSNRGREYEQYF
NA	TRBV28	NA	TRBJ1-5	TGTGCCAGCAGTTTAACAGCTGGTCAGCCCCAGCATTTT	CASSLTAGQPQHF
NA	TRBV7-2	TRBD2	TRBJ2-7	TGTGCCAGCAGCTTAGTAGCGGGAGGGTCGTACGAGCAGTACTTC	CASSLVAGGSYEQYF
NA	TRBV28	TRBD1	TRBJ2-5	TGTGCCAGCAACACGGGACAGGGGGCTCGAGAGACCCAGTACTTC	CASNTGQGARETQYF
NA	TRBV4-2	TRBD2	TRBJ2-3	TGTGCCAGCAGCCAACAAGGCGGGAGGGCCTTGGATACGCAGTATTTT	CASSQQGGRALDTQYF
NA	TRBV5-8	TRBD1	TRBJ1-5	TGTGCCAGCAGCTTCGACAGGGGTGGACGACAGCCCCAGCATTTT	CASSFDRGGRQPQHF
NA	TRBV7-9	NA	TRBJ1-3	TGTGCCAGCAGCCACAGGGAGACCCACTCTGGAAACACCATATATTTT	CASSHRETHSGNTIYF
few	TRBV6-6	TRBD1	TRBJ1-5	TGTGCCAGCAGACTCGGACAGGGGGAAAGTCAGCCCCAGCATTTT	CASRLGQGESQPQHF
NA	TRBV5-5	NA	TRBJ1-6	TGTGCCAGCAGCTTGCTCCCAGGGGATATCGCCTATAATTCACCCCTCCACTTT	CASSLLPGDIAYNSPLHF
NA	TRBV25-1	NA	TRBJ1-2	TGTGCCAGCAGTGGCCCTGGGGCAGACAAACCCTATGGCTACACCTTC	CASSGPGADKPYGYTF
NA	TRBV28	NA	TRBJ1-1	TGTGCCAGCAGTTTAAGAGTGAACACTGAAGCTTTCTTT	CASSLRVNTEAFF
NA	TRBV5-8	NA	TRBJ2-3	TGTGCCAGCAGCTGGGGGCGGGCGGGAGCGTCCCGAGATACGCAGTATTTT	CASSWGRAGASRDTQYF
NA	TRBV5-6	TRBD1	TRBJ1-2	TGTGCCAGCAGCGTGGACAGGGATCTTGGCTACACCTTC	CASSVDRDLGYTF
NA	TRBV6-5	NA	TRBJ2-1	TGTGCCAGCAGTTCCCCAGCGTACAATGAGCAGTTCTTC	CASSSPAYNEQFF
NA	TRBV19	NA	TRBJ2-3	TGTGCCAGTAGTGGAAGACGACAGGAAAGCACAGATACGCAGTATTTT	CASSGRRQESTDTQYF
NA	TRBV6-1	TRBD2	TRBJ2-1	TGTGCCAGCAGTGAGGAAGCGGGGGCCTACAATGAGCAGTTCTTC	CASSEEAGAYNEQFF
NA	TRBV6-5	NA	TRBJ2-6	TGTGCCAGCAGTTACTCGTTGGGAGCTGGGGCCAACGTCCTGACTTTC	CASSYSLGAGANVLTF
NA	TRBV5-4	NA	TRBJ2-6	TGTGCCAGCAGCCCTCCAGGGTCTGGGGCCAACGTCCTGACTTTC	CASSPPGSGANVLTF
NA	TRBV19	TRBD1	TRBJ2-3	TGTGCCAGTAGCAGACGGGACAGGGGGCAGGTAGATACGCAGTATTTT	CASSRRDRGQVDTQYF